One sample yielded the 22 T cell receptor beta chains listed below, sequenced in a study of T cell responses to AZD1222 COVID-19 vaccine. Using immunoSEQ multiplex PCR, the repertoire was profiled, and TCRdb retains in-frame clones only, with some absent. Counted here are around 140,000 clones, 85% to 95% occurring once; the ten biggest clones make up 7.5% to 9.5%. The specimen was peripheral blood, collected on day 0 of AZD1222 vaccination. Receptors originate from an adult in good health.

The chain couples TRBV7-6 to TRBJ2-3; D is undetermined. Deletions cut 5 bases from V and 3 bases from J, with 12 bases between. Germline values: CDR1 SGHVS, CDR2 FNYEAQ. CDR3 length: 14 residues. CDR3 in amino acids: CASSRRVGTDTQYF. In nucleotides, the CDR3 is TGTGCCAGCAGCCGAAGGGTTGGGACAGATACGCAGTATTTT.

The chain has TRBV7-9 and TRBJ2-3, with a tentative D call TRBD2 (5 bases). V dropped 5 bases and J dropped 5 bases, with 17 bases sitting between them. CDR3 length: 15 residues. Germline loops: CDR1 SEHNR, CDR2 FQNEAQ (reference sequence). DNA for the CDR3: TGTGCCAGCAGCCTCCTGGACTTGGCGGGAGATACGCAGTATTTT. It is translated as CASSLLDLAGDTQYF.

The CDR3 region is CASSVTREYTF. CDR3 coding DNA: TGTGCCAGCAGCGTAACGAGGGAGTACACCTTC. The chain recombines TRBV28 with TRBJ1-2, with unresolved D. Germline loops: CDR1 MDHEN, CDR2 SYDVKM. The V gene lost 6 bases and the J gene lost 11 bases, with 13 bases spanning the gap. The CDR3 is made up of 11 amino acids.

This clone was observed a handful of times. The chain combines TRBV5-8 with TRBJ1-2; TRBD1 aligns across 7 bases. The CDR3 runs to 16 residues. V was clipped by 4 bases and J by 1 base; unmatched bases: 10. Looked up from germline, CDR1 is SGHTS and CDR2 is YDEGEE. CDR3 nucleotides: TGTGCCAGCAGCCCTGGAAGGGGGCCTGTTAACTATGGCTACACCTTC. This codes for CASSPGRGPVNYGYTF.

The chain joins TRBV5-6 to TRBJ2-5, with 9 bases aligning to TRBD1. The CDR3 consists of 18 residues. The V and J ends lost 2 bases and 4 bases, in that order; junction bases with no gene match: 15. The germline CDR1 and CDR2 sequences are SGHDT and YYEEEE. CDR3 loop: CASSFPGTGKFWAETQYF. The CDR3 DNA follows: TGTGCCAGCAGCTTTCCCGGGACAGGGAAGTTTTGGGCAGAGACCCAGTACTTC.

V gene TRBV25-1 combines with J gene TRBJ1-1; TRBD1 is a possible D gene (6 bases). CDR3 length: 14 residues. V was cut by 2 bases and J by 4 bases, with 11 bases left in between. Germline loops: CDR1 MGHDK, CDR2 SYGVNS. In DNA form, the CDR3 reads TGTGCCAGCAGTGAACCTGGGACATTCACTGAAGCTTTCTTT. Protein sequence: CASSEPGTFTEAFF.

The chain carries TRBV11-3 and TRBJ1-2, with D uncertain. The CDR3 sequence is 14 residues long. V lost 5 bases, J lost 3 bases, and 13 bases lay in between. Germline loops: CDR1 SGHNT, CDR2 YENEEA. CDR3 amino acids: CASSQRVGDYGYTF. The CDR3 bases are TGTGCCAGCAGCCAGAGAGTTGGGGACTATGGCTACACCTTC.

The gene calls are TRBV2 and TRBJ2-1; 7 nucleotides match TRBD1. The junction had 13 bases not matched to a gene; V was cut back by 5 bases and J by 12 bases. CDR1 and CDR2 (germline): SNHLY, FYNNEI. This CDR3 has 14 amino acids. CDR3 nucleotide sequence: TGTGCCAGCAGTAAGCCAGGGGGTAGTGGTGGGCAGTTCTTC. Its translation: CASSKPGGSGGQFF. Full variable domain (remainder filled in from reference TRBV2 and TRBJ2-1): EPEVTQTPSHQVTQMGQEVILRCVPISNHLYFYWYRQILGQKVEFLVSFYNNEISEKSEIFDDQFSVERPDGSNFTLKIRSTKLEDSAMYFCASSKPGGSGGQFFGPGTRLTVL.

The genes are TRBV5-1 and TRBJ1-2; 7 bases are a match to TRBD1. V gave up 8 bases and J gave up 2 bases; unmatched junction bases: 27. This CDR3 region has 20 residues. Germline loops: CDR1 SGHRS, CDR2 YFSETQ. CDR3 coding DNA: TGCGCCAGGTCCCTTAAGACCCCTCCGGTACACGCCAGGGGGAACTATGGCTACACCTTC. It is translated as CARSLKTPPVHARGNYGYTF.

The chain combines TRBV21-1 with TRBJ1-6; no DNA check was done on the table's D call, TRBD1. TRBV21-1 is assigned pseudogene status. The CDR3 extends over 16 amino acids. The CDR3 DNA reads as TGTGCCAGCAGCCCCTTGGGACAGGGCGTAAATTCACCCCTCCACTTT. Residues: CASSPLGQGVNSPLHF.

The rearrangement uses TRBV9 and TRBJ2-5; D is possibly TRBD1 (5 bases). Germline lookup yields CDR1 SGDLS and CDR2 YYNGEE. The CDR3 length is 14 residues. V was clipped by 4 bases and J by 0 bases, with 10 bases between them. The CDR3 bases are TGTGCCAGCAGCCCACGACAGAACCAAGAGACCCAGTACTTC. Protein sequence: CASSPRQNQETQYF.

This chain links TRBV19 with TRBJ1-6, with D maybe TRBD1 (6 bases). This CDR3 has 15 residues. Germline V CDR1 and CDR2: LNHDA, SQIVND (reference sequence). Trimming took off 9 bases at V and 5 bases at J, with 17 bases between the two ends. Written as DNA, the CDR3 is TGTGCCAGCCGAAAGGGGGTTGAGGATAATTCACCCCTCCACTTT. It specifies CASRKGVEDNSPLHF.

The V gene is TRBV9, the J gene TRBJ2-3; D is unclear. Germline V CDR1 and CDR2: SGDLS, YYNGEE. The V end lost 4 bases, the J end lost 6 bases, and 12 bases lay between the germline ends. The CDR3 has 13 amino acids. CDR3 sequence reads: CASSHPLGDTQYF. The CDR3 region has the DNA TGTGCCAGCAGCCATCCATTGGGGGATACGCAGTATTTT.

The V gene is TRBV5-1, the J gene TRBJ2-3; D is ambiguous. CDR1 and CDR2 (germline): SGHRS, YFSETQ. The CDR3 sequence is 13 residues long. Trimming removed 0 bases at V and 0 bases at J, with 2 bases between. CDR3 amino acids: CASSLGSTDTQYF. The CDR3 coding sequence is TGCGCCAGCAGCTTGGGGAGCACAGATACGCAGTATTTT.

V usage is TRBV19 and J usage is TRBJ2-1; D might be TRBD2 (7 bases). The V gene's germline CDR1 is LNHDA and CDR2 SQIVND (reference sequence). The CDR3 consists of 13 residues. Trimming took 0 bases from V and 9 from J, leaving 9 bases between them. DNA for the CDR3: TGTGCCAGTAGTATAGATAGGGGGGGTGAGCAGTTCTTC. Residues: CASSIDRGGEQFF.

The CDR3: CASSLSGTKNTEAFF. The CDR3 DNA reads as TGTGCCAGCTCACTATCCGGGACAAAGAACACTGAAGCTTTCTTT. This chain links TRBV18 with TRBJ1-1; perhaps TRBD1 as D (6 bases). The CDR3 runs 15 residues. The V and J ends lost 4 bases and 1 base respectively, with 13 bases between them. Per germline, CDR1 KGHSH and CDR2 LQKENI.

The CDR3 nucleotides are TGTGCCAGCAGTGAGACAGAACCCAACTCTGGAAACACCATATATTTT. It is translated as CASSETEPNSGNTIYF. V gene TRBV6-1 combines with J gene TRBJ1-3, with TRBD1 as a possible D gene (5 bases). Trimming cost V 3 bases and J 0 bases, with 12 bases left between them. CDR1 MNHNS and CDR2 SASEGT come from the germline V gene. The CDR3 has 16 residues.

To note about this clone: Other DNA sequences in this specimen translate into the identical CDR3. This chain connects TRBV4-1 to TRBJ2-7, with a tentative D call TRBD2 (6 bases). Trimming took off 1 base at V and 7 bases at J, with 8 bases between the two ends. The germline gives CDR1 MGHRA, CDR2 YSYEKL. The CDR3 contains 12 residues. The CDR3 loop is CASSQVGGEQYF. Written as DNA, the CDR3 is TGCGCCAGCAGCCAAGTGGGGGGTGAGCAGTACTTC.

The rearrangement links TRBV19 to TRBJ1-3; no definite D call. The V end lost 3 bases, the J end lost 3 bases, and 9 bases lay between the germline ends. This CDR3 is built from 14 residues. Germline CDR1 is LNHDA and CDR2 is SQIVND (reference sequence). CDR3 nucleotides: TGTGCCAGTAGTATGCGAGCGTTTGGAAACACCATATATTTT. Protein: CASSMRAFGNTIYF.

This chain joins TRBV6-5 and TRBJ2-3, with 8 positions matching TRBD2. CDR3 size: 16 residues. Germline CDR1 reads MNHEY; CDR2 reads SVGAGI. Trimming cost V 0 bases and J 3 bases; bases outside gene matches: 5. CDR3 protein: CASSYSISGETDTQYF. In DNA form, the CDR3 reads TGTGCCAGCAGTTACTCGATTAGCGGGGAGACAGATACGCAGTATTTT.

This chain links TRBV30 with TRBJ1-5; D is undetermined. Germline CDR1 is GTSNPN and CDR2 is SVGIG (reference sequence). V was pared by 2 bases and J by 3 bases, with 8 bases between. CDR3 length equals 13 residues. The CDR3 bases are TGTGCCTGGAGTAACGTGGACAATCAGCCCCAGCATTTT. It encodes CAWSNVDNQPQHF.

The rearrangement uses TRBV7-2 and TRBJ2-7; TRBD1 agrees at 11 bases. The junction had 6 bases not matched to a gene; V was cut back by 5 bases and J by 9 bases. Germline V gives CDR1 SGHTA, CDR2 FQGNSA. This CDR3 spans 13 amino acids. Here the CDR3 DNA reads TGTGCCAGCAGCCCATGGGGGACAGGGGGGCAGTACTTC. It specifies CASSPWGTGGQYF.